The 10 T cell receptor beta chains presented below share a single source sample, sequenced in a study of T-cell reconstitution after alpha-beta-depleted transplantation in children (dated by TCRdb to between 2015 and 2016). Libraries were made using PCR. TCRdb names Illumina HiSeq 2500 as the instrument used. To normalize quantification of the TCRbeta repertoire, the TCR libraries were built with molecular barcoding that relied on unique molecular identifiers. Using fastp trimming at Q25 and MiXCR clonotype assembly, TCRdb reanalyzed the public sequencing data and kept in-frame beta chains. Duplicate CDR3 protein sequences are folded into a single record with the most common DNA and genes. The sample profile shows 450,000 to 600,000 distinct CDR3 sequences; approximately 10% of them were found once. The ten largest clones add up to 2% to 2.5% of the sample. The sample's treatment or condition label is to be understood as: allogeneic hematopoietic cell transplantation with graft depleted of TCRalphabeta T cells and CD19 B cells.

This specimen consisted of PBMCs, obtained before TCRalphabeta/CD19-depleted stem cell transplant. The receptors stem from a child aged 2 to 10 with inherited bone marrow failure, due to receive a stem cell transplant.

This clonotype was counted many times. The CDR3 region is CASSLVGKGNTEAFF. In nucleotides, the CDR3 is TGTGCCAGCAGCTTAGTAGGGAAAGGGAACACTGAAGCTTTCTTT. The chain joins TRBV7-8 to TRBJ1-1; D gene unclear. Deletions cut 1 base from V and 1 base from J, with 10 bases between. Germline CDR1 SGHVS, CDR2 FQNEAQ. CDR3 length: 15 amino acids.

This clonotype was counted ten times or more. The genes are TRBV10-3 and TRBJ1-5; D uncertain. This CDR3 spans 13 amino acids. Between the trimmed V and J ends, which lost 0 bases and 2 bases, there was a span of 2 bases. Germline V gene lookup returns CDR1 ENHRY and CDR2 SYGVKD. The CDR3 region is CAISESGNQPQHF. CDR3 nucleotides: TGTGCCATCAGTGAGTCCGGCAATCAGCCCCAGCATTTT.

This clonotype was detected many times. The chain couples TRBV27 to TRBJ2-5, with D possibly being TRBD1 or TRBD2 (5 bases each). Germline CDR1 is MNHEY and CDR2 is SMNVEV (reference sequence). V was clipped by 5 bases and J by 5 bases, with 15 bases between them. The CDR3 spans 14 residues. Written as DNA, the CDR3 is TGTGCCAGCAGTGAGGTGACAGAGGGGGAGACCCAGTACTTC. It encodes CASSEVTEGETQYF.

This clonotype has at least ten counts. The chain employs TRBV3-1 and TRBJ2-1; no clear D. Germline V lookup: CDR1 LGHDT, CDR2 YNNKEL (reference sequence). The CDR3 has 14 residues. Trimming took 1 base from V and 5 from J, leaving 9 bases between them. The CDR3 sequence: CASSQGLRHNEQFF. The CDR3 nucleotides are TGTGCCAGCAGCCAAGGACTGCGTCACAATGAGCAGTTCTTC.

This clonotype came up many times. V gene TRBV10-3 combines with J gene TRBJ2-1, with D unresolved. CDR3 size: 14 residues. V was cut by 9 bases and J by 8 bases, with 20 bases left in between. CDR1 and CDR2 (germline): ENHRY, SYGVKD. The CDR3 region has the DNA TGTGCCATGAGCAGGTCCGAACGTAATGATGAGCAGTTCTTC. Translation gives CAMSRSERNDEQFF.

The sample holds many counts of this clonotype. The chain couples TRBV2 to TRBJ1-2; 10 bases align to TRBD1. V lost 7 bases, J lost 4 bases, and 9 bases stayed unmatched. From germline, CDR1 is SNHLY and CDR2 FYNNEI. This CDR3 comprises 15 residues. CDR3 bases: TGTGCCAGCAACTACCAGAGGACAGGGGGCTATGGCTACACCTTC. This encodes CASNYQRTGGYGYTF.

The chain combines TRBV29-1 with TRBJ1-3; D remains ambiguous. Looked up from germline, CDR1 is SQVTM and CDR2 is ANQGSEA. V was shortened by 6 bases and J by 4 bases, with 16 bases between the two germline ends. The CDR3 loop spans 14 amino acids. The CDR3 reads CSVPDPEKGNTIYF. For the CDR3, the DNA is TGCAGCGTCCCCGACCCCGAGAAGGGAAACACCATATATTTT.

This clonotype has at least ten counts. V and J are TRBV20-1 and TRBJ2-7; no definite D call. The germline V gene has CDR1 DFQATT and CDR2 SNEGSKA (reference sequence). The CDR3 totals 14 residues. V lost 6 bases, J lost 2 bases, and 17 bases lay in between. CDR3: CSAAPPRGPYEQYF. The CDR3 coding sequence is TGCAGTGCCGCCCCTCCGAGAGGCCCCTACGAGCAGTACTTC.

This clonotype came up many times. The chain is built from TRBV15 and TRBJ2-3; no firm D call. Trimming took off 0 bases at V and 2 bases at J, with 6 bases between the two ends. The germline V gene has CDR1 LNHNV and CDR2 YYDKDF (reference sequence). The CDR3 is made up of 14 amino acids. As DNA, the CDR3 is TGTGCCACCAGCAGAGACCAAGCCACAGATACGCAGTATTTT. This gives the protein CATSRDQATDTQYF.

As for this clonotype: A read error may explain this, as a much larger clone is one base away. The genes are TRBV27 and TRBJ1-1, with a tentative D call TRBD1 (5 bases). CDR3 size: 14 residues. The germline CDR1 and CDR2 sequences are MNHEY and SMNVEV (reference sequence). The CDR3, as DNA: TGTGCCAGCAGTTTAAAGGGGAGAGGCACTGAAGCTTACTTT. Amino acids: CASSLKGRGTEAYF.